The present T cell receptor (beta chain) was sequenced within a study of CD8 T cells in ankylosing spondylitis. The ends were cut back, 0 bases at V and 4 bases at J, with 9 bases in the middle. Germline loops: CDR1 SGDLS, CDR2 YYNGEE. The CDR3 runs 14 residues. With respect to this clonotype: Its antigen remains unidentified.

Study conclusions and caveats: Reactive arthritis synovial fluid and blood were previously reported to contain some motif variants.

Quantitative 5'-RACE was performed with molecular barcodes, and it yielded the TCR beta libraries. TCRdb passed the 5' RACE reads through MiXCR, listing each CDR3 protein once. The sample includes some 87,000 distinct CDR3 sequences, around 27% of them seen just once. This receptor was taken from a male donor with ankylosing spondylitis or in good health (not recorded which). The specimen sequenced was blood, either unsorted or a sorted T cell fraction (not recorded which). V gene TRBV9 combines with J gene TRBJ2-3; D gene uncertain. The CDR3, as DNA: TGTGCCAGCAGCGTAGAGGTAGGGTCAGATACGCAGTATTTT. The encoded protein is CASSVEVGSDTQYF.